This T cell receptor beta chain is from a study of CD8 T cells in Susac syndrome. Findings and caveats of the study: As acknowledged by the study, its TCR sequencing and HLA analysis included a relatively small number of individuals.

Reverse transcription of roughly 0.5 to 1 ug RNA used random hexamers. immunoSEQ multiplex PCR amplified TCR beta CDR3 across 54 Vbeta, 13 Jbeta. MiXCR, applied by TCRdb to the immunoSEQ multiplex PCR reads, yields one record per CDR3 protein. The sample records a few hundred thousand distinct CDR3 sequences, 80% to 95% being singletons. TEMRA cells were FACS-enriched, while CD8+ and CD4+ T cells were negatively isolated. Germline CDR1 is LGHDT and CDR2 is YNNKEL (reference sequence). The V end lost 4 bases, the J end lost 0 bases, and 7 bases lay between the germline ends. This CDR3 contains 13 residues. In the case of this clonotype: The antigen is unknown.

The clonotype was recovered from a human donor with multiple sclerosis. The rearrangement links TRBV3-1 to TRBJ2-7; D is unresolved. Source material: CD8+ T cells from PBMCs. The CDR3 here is CASSPDYSYEQYF. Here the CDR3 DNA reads TGTGCCAGCAGCCCGGATTACTCCTACGAGCAGTACTTC.